Below, 20 T cell receptor beta chains from the same sample are listed, as sequenced in a study of T cell clones after liver transplantation. Data came from immunoSEQ multiplex PCR; TCRdb stores just in-frame clones and leaves some out. The data hold 68,000 or so clones, with nearly 95% observed a single time. Sequenced material: CD4+ T cells from blood, taken less than 27 months after liver transplant. The receptors shown here come from a human patient who received a liver transplant. Part of the T cells may come from the graft donor.

The chain recombines TRBV2 with TRBJ1-3; possible D gene TRBD1, 5 bases. The germline V gene has CDR1 SNHLY and CDR2 FYNNEI. The V end was cut by 3 bases, the J end by 2 bases, with 8 bases between. The CDR3 loop spans 14 amino acids. The CDR3 nucleotides are TGTGCCAGCAGTGACAGGGACGCTGGAAACACCATATATTTT. The encoded protein is CASSDRDAGNTIYF.

This rearrangement joins TRBV18 to TRBJ2-7, with D unclear. Germline V CDR1 and CDR2: KGHSH, LQKENI. Trimming removed 1 base at V and 3 bases at J, with 4 bases between. CDR3 length: 12 residues. CDR3 in amino acids: CASSPRNYEQYF. The CDR3 DNA reads as TGTGCCAGCTCACCACGAAACTACGAGCAGTACTTC.

The rearrangement uses TRBV27 and TRBJ1-1; D is ambiguous. The length of the CDR3 is 15 residues. Germline V gives CDR1 MNHEY, CDR2 SMNVEV (reference sequence). V was trimmed by 4 bases and J by 9 bases, leaving 21 bases between them. CDR3 in amino acids: CASSSLQSGYYQAFF. The CDR3 nucleotides read TGTGCCAGCAGTTCCTTGCAATCCGGATACTACCAAGCTTTCTTT.

Turning to this clone: At one of its ends the junction is not consistent with the germline gene, which may arise from a read error. The chain has TRBV4-3 and TRBJ1-2; unclear D gene. Germline V gene sequence: CDR1 LGHNA, CDR2 YSLEER. This CDR3 spans 14 amino acids. CDR3 nucleotide sequence: TGCGCCAGTAGCCGATCGGCCGGGTCCCTCGGCTACACCTTC. As protein: CASSRSAGSLGYTF.

The genes are TRBV5-6 and TRBJ2-5, with D unresolved. Trimming shortened V by 0 bases and J by 0 bases, and 12 bases separated the two germline ends. The CDR3 is made up of 16 amino acids. Germline CDR1 SGHDT, CDR2 YYEEEE. Written as DNA, the CDR3 is TGTGCCAGCAGCTTGGGGGCTCAGGCCAACCAAGAGACCCAGTACTTC. Encoded protein: CASSLGAQANQETQYF.

The chain has TRBV5-6 and TRBJ2-5; 7 nucleotides agree with TRBD1. CDR3 size: 17 residues. V gave up 4 bases and J gave up 2 bases; unmatched junction bases: 14. The V gene's germline CDR1 is SGHDT and CDR2 YYEEEE. The CDR3 DNA follows: TGTGCCAGCAGCCAGGAGTGGCACAGGGGAAAACAAGAGACCCAGTACTTC. As protein: CASSQEWHRGKQETQYF.

The chain recombines TRBV7-6 with TRBJ2-7; D is unresolved. The germline V gene encodes CDR1 SGHVS and CDR2 FNYEAQ. Trimming removed 1 base from V and 1 base from J, with 8 bases in between. This CDR3 spans 14 amino acids. The CDR3 region is CASSLVRGSYEQYF. DNA of the CDR3: TGTGCCAGCAGCTTAGTTCGCGGTTCCTACGAGCAGTACTTC. The whole variable domain, remainder taken from reference TRBV7-6 and TRBJ2-7, is GAGVSQSPRYKVTKRGQDVALRCDPISGHVSLYWYRQALGQGPEFLTYFNYEAQQDKSGLPNDRFSAERPEGSISTLTIQRTEQRDSAMYRCASSLVRGSYEQYFGPGTRLTVT.

CDR3 amino acids: CASRKTTGVGEKLFF. CDR3 sequence (DNA): TGTGCCAGCAGGAAAACGACAGGGGTGGGTGAAAAACTGTTTTTT. The V and J genes are TRBV7-2 and TRBJ1-4; 8 bases align to TRBD1. V shed 6 bases, J shed 7 bases, and the junction held 10 bases outside the gene matches. This CDR3 region has 15 residues. Germline V gene data show CDR1 as SGHTA and CDR2 as FQGNSA.

This sequence joins TRBV5-6 and TRBJ2-7; D may be TRBD1 (5 bases). V was shortened by 1 base and J by 7 bases, with 12 bases between the two germline ends. Per germline, CDR1 SGHDT and CDR2 YYEEEE. The CDR3 totals 13 residues. CDR3 loop: CASSLIGGAEQYF. CDR3 in DNA: TGTGCCAGCAGCTTGATAGGTGGGGCAGAGCAGTACTTC.

This clone was detected only once. The J gene is TRBJ1-1, the V gene TRBV15; D ambiguous. Per germline, CDR1 LNHNV and CDR2 YYDKDF (reference sequence). The CDR3 is 13 residues long. Trimming shortened V by 6 bases and J by 0 bases, and 8 bases separated the two germline ends. The chain's CDR3 is CATRVSMNTEAFF. DNA of the CDR3: TGTGCCACCAGAGTTTCTATGAACACTGAAGCTTTCTTT.

This chain uses TRBV18 with TRBJ2-5; 10 bases map to TRBD2. The CDR3 length is 16 residues. CDR1 is KGHSH and CDR2 is LQKENI in the germline V gene. With V trimmed by 3 bases and J by 5 bases, 9 bases remained unmatched. The CDR3 spells CASSPRVAGGKETQYF. The CDR3 bases are TGTGCCAGCTCACCGCGGGTAGCGGGAGGCAAGGAGACCCAGTACTTC. Full variable domain (missing parts from reference TRBV18 and TRBJ2-5): NAGVMQNPRHLVRRRGQEARLRCSPMKGHSHVYWYRQLPEEGLKFMVYLQKENIIDESGMPKERFSAEFPKEGPSILRIQQVVRGDSAAYFCASSPRVAGGKETQYFGPGTRLLVL.

The CDR3 coding sequence is TGTGCCAGCAGCTTAGGGACTAGCGGGAGTCGGGGGGAGACCCAGTACTTC. Translation gives CASSLGTSGSRGETQYF. This chain uses TRBV11-3 with TRBJ2-5, with 13 bases that match TRBD2. V lost 1 base to trimming and J lost 5 bases; unmatched junction nucleotides: 7. Germline CDR1 reads SGHNT; CDR2 reads YENEEA. There are 17 residues in the CDR3.

The chain links TRBV4-2 to TRBJ2-2; D ambiguous. The length of the CDR3 is 13 residues. Germline CDR1 LGHNA, CDR2 YNFKEQ. V was clipped by 0 bases and J by 7 bases, with 6 bases between them. DNA for the CDR3: TGTGCCAGCAGCCAAGATGGGAACGGGGAGCTGTTTTTT. It codes for CASSQDGNGELFF.

The chain joins TRBV5-1 to TRBJ2-7; D not certain. CDR1 is SGHRS and CDR2 is YFSETQ in the germline V gene. V was shortened by 0 bases and J by 5 bases, with 12 bases between the two germline ends. This CDR3 is 14 amino acids long. The CDR3 coding sequence is TGCGCCAGCAGCTTGGGGGCAGGCTTTAACGAGCAGTACTTC. This encodes CASSLGAGFNEQYF. Full variable domain (missing parts from reference TRBV5-1 and TRBJ2-7): KAGVTQTPRYLIKTRGQQVTLSCSPISGHRSVSWYQQTPGQGLQFLFEYFSETQRNKGNFPGRFSGRQFSNSRSEMNVSTLELGDSALYLCASSLGAGFNEQYFGPGTRLTVT.

The chain has TRBV6-5 and TRBJ1-1; D may be TRBD1 (6 bases). This CDR3 has 12 amino acids. Trimming removed 10 bases at V and 7 bases at J, with 16 bases between. Germline V gives CDR1 MNHEY, CDR2 SVGAGI. The CDR3, as DNA: TGTGCCACCACAGGGAACGTAGGTGAAGCTTTCTTT. This encodes CATTGNVGEAFF.

The rearrangement uses TRBV19 and TRBJ1-2, with 10 nucleotides matching TRBD1. V shed 1 base and J 4 bases; nucleotides not matched to a gene: 6. This CDR3 is built from 16 residues. In germline, CDR1 is LNHDA, CDR2 SQIVND (reference sequence). This CDR3 is CASSIGGDRGTYGYTF. DNA for the CDR3: TGTGCCAGTAGTATAGGGGGGGACAGGGGAACCTATGGCTACACCTTC.

The chain recombines TRBV19 with TRBJ1-2, with D unclear. The CDR3 extends over 16 amino acids. V was shortened by 0 bases and J by 4 bases, with 15 bases between the two germline ends. Germline values: CDR1 LNHDA, CDR2 SQIVND (reference sequence). DNA of the CDR3: TGTGCCAGTAGTATAGACCCGTCCGGCTGGGGCTATGGCTACACCTTC. Amino acids: CASSIDPSGWGYGYTF.

The chain uses TRBV7-9 and TRBJ1-5, with no clear D. The germline CDR1 and CDR2 sequences are SEHNR and FQNEAQ (reference sequence). Trimming removed 5 bases at V and 12 bases at J, with 17 bases between. This CDR3 comprises 13 residues. The CDR3 spells CASSTQAEAHQHF. CDR3 DNA: TGTGCCAGCAGCACACAAGCTGAGGCCCACCAGCATTTT.

The V call is TRBV11-3, the J call TRBJ2-1, with 11 bases fitting TRBD2. V lost 1 base and J lost 9; bases outside the gene matches: 5. Germline V gene sequence: CDR1 SGHNT, CDR2 YENEEA. This CDR3 comprises 15 residues. The CDR3: CASSLGLAGSVEQFF. CDR3 nucleotides: TGTGCCAGCAGCTTAGGACTAGCGGGATCTGTTGAGCAGTTCTTC.

The V and J genes are TRBV6-5 and TRBJ2-7, with D perhaps given as TRBD1 or TRBD2 (5 bases each). The CDR3 length is 13 residues. V was pared by 6 bases and J by 3 bases, with 12 bases between. Germline values: CDR1 MNHEY, CDR2 SVGAGI. The DNA for the CDR3 is TGTGCCAGCAGCCCGGGACGGGACTACGAGCAGTACTTC. As protein: CASSPGRDYEQYF.